This TCR beta chain was found in a study of cytomegalovirus exposure and HLA in healthy donors. CDR1 SNHLY and CDR2 FYNNEI come from the germline V gene. Trimming shortened V by 6 bases and J by 0 bases, and 6 bases separated the two germline ends. CDR3 length equals 14 residues. This clone showed up just a few times. Antigen: not known. Study-wide points: There were a few CMV-associated chains whose specificity for CMV antigens was confirmed in vitro. TCR beta sequences reportedly predicted the HLA-A and HLA-B alleles of most subjects accurately.

Among the donors, all were healthy bone marrow donors. This PCR relied on a set of 60 Vbeta primers and 13 Jbeta primers. Sequenced by immunoSEQ multiplex PCR; TCRdb stores in-frame clones only, minus some. The sample contains under 95,000 clones, 75% of which appear only once. The clonotype originates from a man aged 35 to 55 in good health and CMV-seronegative. Sequencing input: PBMCs. The rearrangement links TRBV2 to TRBJ2-6, with D uncertain. CDR3 sequence (DNA): TGTGCCAGCAGGCAGGACTCTGGGGCCAACGTCCTGACTTTC. Its translation: CASRQDSGANVLTF.